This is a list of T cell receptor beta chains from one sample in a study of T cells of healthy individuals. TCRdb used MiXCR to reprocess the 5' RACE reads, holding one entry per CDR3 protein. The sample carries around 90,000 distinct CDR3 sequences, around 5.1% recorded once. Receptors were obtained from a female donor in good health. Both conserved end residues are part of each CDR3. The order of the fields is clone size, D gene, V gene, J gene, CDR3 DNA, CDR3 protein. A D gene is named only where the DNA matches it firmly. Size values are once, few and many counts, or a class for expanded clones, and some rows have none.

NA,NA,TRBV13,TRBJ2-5,TGTGCCAGCTCCCATCTCACAGAGACCCAGTACTTC,CASSHLTETQYF
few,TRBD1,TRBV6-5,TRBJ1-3,TGTGCCAGCAGCGGGGACAGAATTTCGGGCATATATTTT,CASSGDRISGIYF
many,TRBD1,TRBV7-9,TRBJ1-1,TGTGCCAGCAGTCAGACAGGGGGGGGGACTGAAGCTTTCTTT,CASSQTGGGTEAFF
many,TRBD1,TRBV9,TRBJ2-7,TGTGCCAGCAGCCCCGGACAGGGCTACTTCTACGAGCAGTACTTC,CASSPGQGYFYEQYF
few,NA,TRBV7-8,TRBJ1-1,TGTGCCAGCAGCTATGGAGACAGAATGAACACTGAAGCTTTCTTT,CASSYGDRMNTEAFF
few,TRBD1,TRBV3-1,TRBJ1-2,TGTGCCAGCAGCCCTGGACAGGGCAAGGGCTATGGCTACACCTTC,CASSPGQGKGYGYTF
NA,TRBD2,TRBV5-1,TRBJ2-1,TGCGCCAGCAGCCCGGGGACTAGCGGGATCCATGAGCAGTTCTTC,CASSPGTSGIHEQFF
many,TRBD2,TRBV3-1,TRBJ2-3,TGTGCCAGCAGCCCCCTCGCGGGAGGATCAGATACGCAGTATTTT,CASSPLAGGSDTQYF
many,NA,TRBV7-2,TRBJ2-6,TGTGCCAGCAGCCCGCAGGGACCACTCTCTGGGGCCAACGTCCTGACTTTC,CASSPQGPLSGANVLTF
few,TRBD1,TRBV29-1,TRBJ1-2,TGCAGCGTTGAGCGGGACAGCGCACTTAATGGCTACACCTTC,CSVERDSALNGYTF
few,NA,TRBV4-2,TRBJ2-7,TGTGCCAGCAGCCAAGAGGATCGCGGGACAGTCTACGAGCAGTACTTC,CASSQEDRGTVYEQYF
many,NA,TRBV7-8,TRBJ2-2,TGTGCCAGCAGCTTGCAACAAAGCGGGGAGCTGTTTTTT,CASSLQQSGELFF
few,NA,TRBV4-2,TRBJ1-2,TGTGCCAGCAGCCAACTACGGGGTGGACTCTATGGCTACACCTTC,CASSQLRGGLYGYTF
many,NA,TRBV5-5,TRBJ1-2,TGTGCCAGCAGCACGGACACGAGCATCTATGGCTACACCTTC,CASSTDTSIYGYTF
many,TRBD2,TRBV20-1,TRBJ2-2,TGCAGTGCTAGGGGGAGACTAGCGGGAGGCTCCGGGGAGCTGTTTTTT,CSARGRLAGGSGELFF
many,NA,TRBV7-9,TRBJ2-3,TGTGCCAGCAGCTCCCGGGACGAGGCAGTGGATACGCAGTATTTT,CASSSRDEAVDTQYF
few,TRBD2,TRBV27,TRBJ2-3,TGTGCCAGCAGTTTAAACCCCCCTGGACTAGCGGGTACAGATACGCAGTATTTT,CASSLNPPGLAGTDTQYF
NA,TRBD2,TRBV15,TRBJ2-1,TGTGCCACCAGCAGGCCGGCGCTAGCGGGAGTCTACAATGAGCAGTTCTTC,CATSRPALAGVYNEQFF
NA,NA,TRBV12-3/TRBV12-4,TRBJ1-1,TGTGCCAGCAGTAAAAGGCTGAACACTGAAGCTTTCTTT,CASSKRLNTEAFF
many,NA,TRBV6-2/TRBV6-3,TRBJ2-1,TGTGCCACCTCGCGCCTAGCCCTTTCCCACAATGAGCAGTTCTTC,CATSRLALSHNEQFF
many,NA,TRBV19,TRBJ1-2,TGTGCCAGCAGAAAGGACTCGGGGGGCGGTGGCTACACCTTC,CASRKDSGGGGYTF
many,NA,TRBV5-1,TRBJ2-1,TGCGCCAGCAGCAATGGGGGCGATGAGCAGTTCTTC,CASSNGGDEQFF
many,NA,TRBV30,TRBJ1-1,TGTGCCTGGAGCCAACAGGCCATGAACACTGAAGCTTTCTTT,CAWSQQAMNTEAFF
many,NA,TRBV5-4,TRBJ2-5,TGTGCCAGCAGCCCTCTCGTGGGGGGACAGCAAGAAGAGACCCAGTACTTC,CASSPLVGGQQEETQYF
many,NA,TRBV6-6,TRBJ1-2,TGTGCCAGCAGTGACCCTGGCAGGGAGACCTATGGCTACACCTTC,CASSDPGRETYGYTF
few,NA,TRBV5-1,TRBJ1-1,TGCGCCAGCAGCTTGCGGTACAGCCCGAACACTGAAGCTTTCTTT,CASSLRYSPNTEAFF
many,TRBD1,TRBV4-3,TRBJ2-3,TGCGCCAGCAGCCTACAGGGGGGTGGTACGCAGTATTTT,CASSLQGGGTQYF
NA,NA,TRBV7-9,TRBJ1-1,TGTGCCAGCAGCCCAAGGAATGGATTGAACACTGAAGCTTTCTTT,CASSPRNGLNTEAFF
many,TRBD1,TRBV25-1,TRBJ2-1,TGTGCCAGCAGTGACGTTAGAGCCGGGACAGGGCTGTTCTACAATGAGCAGTTCTTC,CASSDVRAGTGLFYNEQFF
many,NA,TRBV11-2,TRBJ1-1,TGTGCCAGCAGCTTAGGACCTCAGTTGAGGGGCGGGGGACTCACTGAAGCTTTCTTT,CASSLGPQLRGGGLTEAFF
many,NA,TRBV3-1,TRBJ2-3,TGTGCCAGCAGCCAAGGAGATACGCAGTATTTT,CASSQGDTQYF
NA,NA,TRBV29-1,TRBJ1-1,TGCAGCGTTGATTCCACGTTGGGCACTGAAGCTTTCTTT,CSVDSTLGTEAFF
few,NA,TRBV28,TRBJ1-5,TGTGCCAGCAGGTTGACGGGGGTTAGCAATCAGCCCCAGAATTTT,CASRLTGVSNQPQNF
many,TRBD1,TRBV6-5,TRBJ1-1,TGTGCCAGCAGTTCTGGGACAGGGAAGAACACTGAAGCTTTCTTT,CASSSGTGKNTEAFF
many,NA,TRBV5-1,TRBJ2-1,TGCGCCAGCAGCTTTGGGAATTCCTACAATGAGCAGTTCTTC,CASSFGNSYNEQFF
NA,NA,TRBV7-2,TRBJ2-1,TGTGCCAGCAGACCCGGGTCGCTCAATGAGCAGTTCTTC,CASRPGSLNEQFF
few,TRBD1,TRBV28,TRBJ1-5,TGTGCCAGCAGTTTACAACACGGGACAGGGGTACATCAGCCCCAGCATTTT,CASSLQHGTGVHQPQHF
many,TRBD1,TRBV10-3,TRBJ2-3,TGTGCCATCAGTGAGTCCGTTGGACAGGGAGGTGATACGCAGTATTTT,CAISESVGQGGDTQYF
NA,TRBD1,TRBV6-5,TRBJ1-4,TGTGTCAGCAGGAACGGCCGGGACAGGGGGGGGGGAAAACTGTTTTTT,CVSRNGRDRGGGKLFF
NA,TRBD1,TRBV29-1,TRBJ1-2,TGCAGCGCCCAGGACAGGGGGCGGTTGAGCTATGGCTACACCTTC,CSAQDRGRLSYGYTF
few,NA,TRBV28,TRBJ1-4,TGTGCCACCCGAAACTCCGGGACCGGGAGTCTTAATGAAAAACTGTTTTTT,CATRNSGTGSLNEKLFF
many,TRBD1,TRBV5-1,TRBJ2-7,TGCGCCAGCAGCGTGACAGGGGGCCTCGACGAGCAGTACTTC,CASSVTGGLDEQYF